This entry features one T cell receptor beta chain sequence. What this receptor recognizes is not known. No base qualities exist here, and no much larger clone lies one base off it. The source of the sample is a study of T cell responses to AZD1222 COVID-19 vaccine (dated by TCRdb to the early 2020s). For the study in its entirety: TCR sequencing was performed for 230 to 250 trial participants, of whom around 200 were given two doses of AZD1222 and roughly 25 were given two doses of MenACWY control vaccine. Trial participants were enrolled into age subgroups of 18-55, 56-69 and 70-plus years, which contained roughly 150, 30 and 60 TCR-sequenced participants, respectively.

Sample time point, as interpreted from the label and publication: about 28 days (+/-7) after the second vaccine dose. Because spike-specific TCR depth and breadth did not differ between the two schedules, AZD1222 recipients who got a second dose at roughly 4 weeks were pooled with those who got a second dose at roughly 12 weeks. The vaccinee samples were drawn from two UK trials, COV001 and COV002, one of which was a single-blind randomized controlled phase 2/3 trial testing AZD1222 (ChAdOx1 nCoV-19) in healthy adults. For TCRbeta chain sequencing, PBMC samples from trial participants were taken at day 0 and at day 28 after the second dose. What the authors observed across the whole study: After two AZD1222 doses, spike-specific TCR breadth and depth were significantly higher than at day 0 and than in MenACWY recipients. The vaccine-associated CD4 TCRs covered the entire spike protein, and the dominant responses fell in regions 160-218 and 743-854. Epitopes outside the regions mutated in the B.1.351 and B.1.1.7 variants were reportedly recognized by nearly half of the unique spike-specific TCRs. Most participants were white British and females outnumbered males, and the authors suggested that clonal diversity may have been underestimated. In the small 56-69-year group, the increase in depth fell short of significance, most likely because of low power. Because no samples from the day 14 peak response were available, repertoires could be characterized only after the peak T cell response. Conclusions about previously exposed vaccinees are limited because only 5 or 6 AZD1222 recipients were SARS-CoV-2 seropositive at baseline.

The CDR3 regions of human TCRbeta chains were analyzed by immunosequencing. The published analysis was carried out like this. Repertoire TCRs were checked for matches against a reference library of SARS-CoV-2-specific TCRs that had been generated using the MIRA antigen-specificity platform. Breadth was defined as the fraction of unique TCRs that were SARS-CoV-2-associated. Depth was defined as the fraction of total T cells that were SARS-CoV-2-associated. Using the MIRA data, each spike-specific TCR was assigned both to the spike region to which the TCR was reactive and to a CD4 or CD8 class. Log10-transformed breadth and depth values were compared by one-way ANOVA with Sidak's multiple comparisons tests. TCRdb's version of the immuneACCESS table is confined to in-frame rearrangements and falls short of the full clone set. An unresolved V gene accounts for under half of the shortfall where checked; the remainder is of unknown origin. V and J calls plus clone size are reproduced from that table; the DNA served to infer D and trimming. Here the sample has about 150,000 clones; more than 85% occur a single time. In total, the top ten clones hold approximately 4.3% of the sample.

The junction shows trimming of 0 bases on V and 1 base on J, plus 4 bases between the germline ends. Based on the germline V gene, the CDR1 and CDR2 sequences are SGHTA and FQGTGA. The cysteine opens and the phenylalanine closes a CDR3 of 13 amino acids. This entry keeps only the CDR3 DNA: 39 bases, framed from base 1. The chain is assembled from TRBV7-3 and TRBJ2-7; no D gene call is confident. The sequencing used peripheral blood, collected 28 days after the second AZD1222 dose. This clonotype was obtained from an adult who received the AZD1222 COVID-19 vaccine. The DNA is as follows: TGTGCCAGCAGCTTAACTTCTTCCTACGAGCAGTACTTC. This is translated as CASSLTSSYEQYF.